This T cell receptor beta chain was captured by sequencing in a study of blood T cell repertoires in COVID-19. On the study more broadly: Some COVID-19 samples were acute and others convalescent; all came from the United States, Italy and Spain. Sample material is recorded as cDNA or gDNA derived from T cells, B-cell-depleted T cells, or PBMCs.

In the study's own analysis: Amplification with reference gene primers provided the estimates of nucleated cell counts. This table comes from immunoSEQ multiplex PCR, and its TCRdb copy is limited to in-frame clones, with some not included. That table gives V, J and clone size, and the DNA gave D and trimming. The sample carries some 200,000 clones, 70% to 85% recorded once. Trimming shortened V by 7 bases and J by 3 bases, and 17 bases separated the two germline ends. Germline CDR1 reads SGHKS; CDR2 reads YYEKEE (reference sequence). The length of the CDR3 is 14 residues. This sequence joins TRBV5-5 and TRBJ2-7; D is possibly TRBD2 (6 bases). The receptor comes from a man over 45 with active or convalescent COVID-19. The sample was peripheral blood. CDR3 loop: CASRLSGGVYEQYV. The CDR3 region has the DNA TGTGCCAGCCGACTCTCGGGCGGGGTCTACGAGCAGTACGTC.